The 26 T cell receptor beta chains below come from one sample, sequenced in a study of shared clonotypes between healthy human individuals. Sequenced by immunoSEQ multiplex PCR; TCRdb stores in-frame clones only, minus some. The repertoire holds roughly 1,100,000 clones, with approximately 68% as singletons. The specimen was memory CD4+ T cells sorted from blood. Subset defined: CD45RA-negative fraction. The receptors here all came from a man aged 18 to 35 in good health.

This chain links TRBV28 with TRBJ1-4; D is undetermined. V was cut by 4 bases and J by 3 bases, with 6 bases left in between. Germline V gives CDR1 MDHEN, CDR2 SYDVKM. The CDR3 is made up of 13 amino acids. This CDR3 is CASSSGSNEKLFF. CDR3 nucleotides: TGTGCCAGCAGTTCAGGATCTAATGAAAAACTGTTTTTT.

The chain carries TRBV28 and TRBJ1-4, with D hard to call. The germline V gene encodes CDR1 MDHEN and CDR2 SYDVKM. The CDR3 spans 14 residues. V was shortened by 3 bases and J by 8 bases, with 13 bases between the two germline ends. The CDR3 DNA follows: TGTGCCAGCAGTTTCAAGGGTCGGCGAGAAAAACTGTTTTTT. Protein sequence: CASSFKGRREKLFF.

As regards this clone: A read error likely explains this, since a far larger clone differs by one base. The J gene is TRBJ2-5, the V gene TRBV7-2; no clear D. This CDR3 region has 13 residues. CDR1 and CDR2 (germline): SGHTA, FQGNSA. This CDR3 is CASGFRVQETQYF. The DNA for the CDR3 is TGTGCCAGCGGCTTCCGGGTACAAGAGACCCAGTACTTC.

The chain joins TRBV29-1 to TRBJ1-1; 10 bases match TRBD1. The CDR3 length is 12 residues. The junction had 1 base not matched to a gene; V was cut back by 5 bases and J by 4 bases. Germline V CDR1 and CDR2: SQVTM, ANQGSEA. The CDR3 protein is CSVRQGATEAFF. The CDR3 bases are TGCAGCGTTAGACAGGGGGCCACTGAAGCTTTCTTT.

As DNA, the CDR3 is TGTGCCAGCAGCTTTTTAACGGGATATTCGCGAGAGACCCAGTACTTC. It specifies CASSFLTGYSRETQYF. The chain combines TRBV5-6 with TRBJ2-5; D possibly corresponds to TRBD2 (5 bases). Germline CDR1 SGHDT, CDR2 YYEEEE. This CDR3 contains 16 residues. The V and J ends lost 2 bases and 4 bases respectively, with 18 bases between them.

With regard to this clone: Given a much more abundant clone one base away, this may be a read error. The rearrangement links TRBV10-1 to TRBJ1-1; D is possibly TRBD1 (5 bases). In germline, CDR1 is WNHNN, CDR2 SYGVQD (reference sequence). V lost 3 bases and J 0 bases, leaving 8 bases between the germline ends. This CDR3 contains 14 residues. DNA of the CDR3: TGCGCCAGCAGTGACGGGGGGATGAACACTGAAGCTTTCTTT. Protein sequence: CASSDGGMNTEAFF.

This clone has only a few counts. This chain connects TRBV7-2 to TRBJ1-5; TRBD1 is a possible D gene (5 bases). Germline CDR1 SGHTA, CDR2 FQGNSA. The CDR3 has 15 residues. Trimming removed 4 bases at V and 7 bases at J, with 17 bases between. The CDR3 sequence is CASSSTRDSGQPQHF. The CDR3 coding sequence is TGTGCCAGCAGCTCAACCCGGGACTCAGGCCAGCCCCAGCATTTT. The entire variable domain, with the rest obtained from reference TRBV7-2 and TRBJ1-5, is as follows: GAGVSQSPSNKVTEKGKDVELRCDPISGHTALYWYRQSLGQGLEFLIYFQGNSAPDKSGLPSDRFSAERTGGSVSTLTIQRTQQEDSAVYLCASSSTRDSGQPQHFGDGTRLSIL.

This chain connects TRBV2 to TRBJ1-1; D is uncertain. The V gene lost 4 bases and the J gene lost 1 base, with 7 bases spanning the gap. Germline assignment: CDR1 SNHLY and CDR2 FYNNEI. There are 13 residues in the CDR3. The chain's CDR3 is CASSGLANTEAFF. CDR3 bases: TGTGCCAGCAGTGGACTTGCGAACACTGAAGCTTTCTTT.

The chain carries TRBV5-1 and TRBJ2-4, with a weak D call TRBD1 (6 bases). CDR1 is SGHRS, CDR2 YFSETQ, per germline. The V end lost 2 bases, the J end lost 0 bases, and 12 bases lay between the germline ends. This CDR3 is built from 16 residues. The CDR3 here is CASSFGQNIAKNIQYF. The CDR3 DNA reads TGCGCCAGCAGCTTTGGACAGAACATAGCCAAAAACATTCAGTACTTC. Using reference TRBV5-1 and TRBJ2-4 for the parts outside the CDR3, the full variable domain is KAGVTQTPRYLIKTRGQQVTLSCSPISGHRSVSWYQQTPGQGLQFLFEYFSETQRNKGNFPGRFSGRQFSNSRSEMNVSTLELGDSALYLCASSFGQNIAKNIQYFGAGTRLSVL.

This clone was detected a few times. The genes are TRBV2 and TRBJ1-5, with 7 positions matching TRBD1. J was trimmed by 6 bases and V by 6 bases; bases with no gene match: 11. Per the germline V gene, CDR1 is SNHLY and CDR2 is FYNNEI. The length of the CDR3 is 15 residues. The CDR3 bases are TGTGCCAGCAGACAGGGGCCAAAAGAGGGTCAGCCCCAGCATTTT. Translating it yields CASRQGPKEGQPQHF.

The V call is TRBV6-6, the J call TRBJ1-1; D might be TRBD1 (5 bases). The CDR3 has 14 residues. Trimming cost V 6 bases and J 0 bases, with 11 bases left between them. Germline loops: CDR1 MNHNY, CDR2 SVGAGI (reference sequence). In DNA form, the CDR3 reads TGTGCCAGCAGGGATCCAGGGATGAACACTGAAGCTTTCTTT. As protein: CASRDPGMNTEAFF.

This clone was seen once. The chain carries TRBV20-1 and TRBJ1-5; D may be TRBD1 (5 bases). Trimming took 5 bases from V and 11 from J, leaving 13 bases between them. The CDR3 has 11 amino acids. Germline V CDR1 and CDR2: DFQATT, SNEGSKA (reference sequence). CDR3 in amino acids: CSARMSGSQHF. CDR3 DNA sequence: TGCAGTGCTCGGATGTCAGGGTCCCAGCATTTT.

The chain carries TRBV10-1 and TRBJ2-5; D may be TRBD2 (6 bases). This CDR3 region has 15 residues. Between the trimmed V and J ends, which lost 5 bases and 3 bases, there was a span of 16 bases. Germline values: CDR1 WNHNN, CDR2 SYGVQD (reference sequence). DNA of the CDR3: TGCGCCAGCAGTCCCGCCCGGGGGATGGAAGAGACCCAGTACTTC. This codes for CASSPARGMEETQYF.

The V and J genes are TRBV2 and TRBJ2-1, with 11 bases fitting TRBD2. Unmatched junction bases numbered 7, after V lost 5 bases and J lost 1 base. Germline V gene data show CDR1 as SNHLY and CDR2 as FYNNEI. CDR3 size: 17 residues. The CDR3 bases are TGTGCCAGCAGTTCGTCGACTAGCGGGGTTTCCTACAATGAGCAGTTCTTC. Protein sequence: CASSSSTSGVSYNEQFF.

This chain connects TRBV5-6 to TRBJ2-3, with 10 bases that match TRBD1. The CDR3 consists of 15 residues. Germline lookup yields CDR1 SGHDT and CDR2 YYEEEE. With V trimmed by 0 bases and J by 4 bases, 2 bases remained unmatched. CDR3 residues: CASSLGGQGADTQYF. CDR3 coding DNA: TGTGCCAGCAGCTTGGGAGGACAGGGGGCAGATACGCAGTATTTT.

There are a few counts of this clone. The gene calls are TRBV27 and TRBJ2-3; 10 bases agree with TRBD2. The junction had 4 bases not matched to a gene; V was cut back by 1 base and J by 0 bases. Germline V gene data show CDR1 as MNHEY and CDR2 as SMNVEV (reference sequence). This CDR3 is built from 17 residues. CDR3 protein: CASSLLTSGSSTDTQYF. The CDR3, as DNA: TGTGCCAGCAGTTTATTGACTAGCGGGTCTAGCACAGATACGCAGTATTTT.

This chain links TRBV5-1 with TRBJ1-1, with TRBD1 matching over 7 bases. CDR3 length: 14 amino acids. Trimming took 7 bases from V and 2 from J; bases not matched to a gene: 8. Germline V gene data show CDR1 as SGHRS and CDR2 as YFSETQ. The CDR3 region has the DNA TGCGCCAGCTGCAGGGACAGACGAAACACTGAAGCTTTCTTT. Translated, it gives CASCRDRRNTEAFF.

The chain links TRBV6-1 to TRBJ1-6, with a possible D match to TRBD1 (5 bases). The germline V gene encodes CDR1 MNHNS and CDR2 SASEGT. The ends were cut back, 6 bases at V and 7 bases at J, with 16 bases in the middle. CDR3 length: 15 residues. The CDR3 protein is CASRRGELGNSPLHF. The CDR3 coding sequence is TGTGCCAGCAGGAGAGGGGAACTGGGGAATTCACCCCTCCACTTT.

This chain joins TRBV6-1 and TRBJ1-1; no reliable D call. Trimming stripped 2 bases from V and 4 bases from J, with 17 bases between. This CDR3 has 16 amino acids. Germline CDR1 MNHNS, CDR2 SASEGT. DNA of the CDR3: TGTGCCAGCAGTGAAAGGCACGGGTCGGAACTCACTGAAGCTTTCTTT. Its translation: CASSERHGSELTEAFF.

This rearrangement joins TRBV11-2 to TRBJ2-1; TRBD1 is a possible D gene (5 bases). CDR1 and CDR2 (germline): SGHAT, FQNNGV. The CDR3 consists of 12 residues. Trimming removed 5 bases at V and 9 bases at J, with 11 bases between. The CDR3 protein is CASSPARGEQFF. The DNA of the CDR3 is TGTGCCAGCAGCCCGGCTAGGGGTGAGCAGTTCTTC.

As to this clone: This specimen includes other DNA sequences encoding the same CDR3. V gene TRBV30 combines with J gene TRBJ1-1, with D maybe TRBD1 (6 bases). The CDR3 extends over 14 amino acids. CDR1 GTSNPN and CDR2 SVGIG come from the germline V gene (reference sequence). With 0 bases removed from V and 4 bases from J, the gap between germline ends came to 12 bases. The CDR3 nucleotides read TGTGCCTGGAGTGTGAGGGGGGCGGGCACTGAAGCTTTCTTT. This translates into CAWSVRGAGTEAFF.

This sequence joins TRBV19 and TRBJ2-7; 8 bases map to TRBD1. This CDR3 spans 16 amino acids. Per germline, CDR1 LNHDA and CDR2 SQIVND (reference sequence). The J segment lost 1 base and the V segment lost 1 base, leaving 6 bases of the junction unmatched. CDR3 coding DNA: TGTGCCAGTAGTATAGGGACAGGGATCGGATCCTACGAGCAGTACTTC. It encodes CASSIGTGIGSYEQYF.

This clone was detected a few times. The identical CDR3 is also encoded by other nucleotide sequences in the sample. CDR3 loop: CASSSPGRTDTQYF. The CDR3 DNA reads TGTGCCAGCAGCTCGCCCGGGCGCACAGATACGCAGTATTTT. The chain uses TRBV7-2 and TRBJ2-3; D unclear. The germline gives CDR1 SGHTA, CDR2 FQGNSA. The length of the CDR3 is 14 residues. V was shortened by 4 bases and J by 1 base, with 9 bases between the two germline ends.

The J gene is TRBJ1-1, the V gene TRBV9; D is ambiguous. V was cut by 3 bases and J by 1 base, with 7 bases left in between. The CDR3 is 13 residues long. Per the germline V gene, CDR1 is SGDLS and CDR2 is YYNGEE. In DNA form, the CDR3 reads TGTGCCAGCAGCGGACTGAAGAACACTGAAGCTTTCTTT. Amino acids: CASSGLKNTEAFF.

This chain joins TRBV10-3 and TRBJ2-7, with 10 nucleotides matching TRBD2. The CDR3 extends over 16 amino acids. Germline-derived CDR1 and CDR2 are ENHRY and SYGVKD. With 5 bases clipped from V and 4 bases from J, the junction kept 11 bases outside the gene matches. CDR3 loop: CAISPGRASGGYEQYF. CDR3 DNA sequence: TGTGCCATCAGTCCGGGGAGGGCTAGCGGGGGATACGAGCAGTACTTC.

The V gene is TRBV11-3, the J gene TRBJ1-6; D gene ambiguous. The CDR3 spans 15 residues. Trimming left V 0 bases short and J 9 bases short, with 12 bases between. Germline V gives CDR1 SGHNT, CDR2 YENEEA. CDR3 in DNA: TGTGCCAGCAGCTTAGATGTCTTCCCTCCTTCACCCCTCCACTTT. This encodes CASSLDVFPPSPLHF.